This TCR beta chain was captured by sequencing in a study of beta chain features in type 1 diabetes. Note on this clone: Its antigen is currently unknown.

Expressed TCRB transcripts got sequenced, as all isolated RNA was reverse transcribed. TCRdb's copy holds only in-frame clones and misses some; the assay was immunoSEQ multiplex PCR. The table includes fewer than 150,000 clones, 6.9% detected once. Study-wide points: VDJ junctions from patients with type 1 diabetes contained fewer insertions and more deletions. Whether TCRB rearrangement is influenced by HLA type was left unresolved in this analysis. A greater similarity of naive, central memory and Treg TCRB repertoires was seen among patients than among healthy donors.

The CDR3 spans 14 residues. Looked up from germline, CDR1 is SGDLS and CDR2 is YYNGEE. V shed 2 bases and J shed 4 bases, with 12 bases lying between them. This clonotype was sampled from a woman between 25 and 40 years old in good health. The chain is built from TRBV9 and TRBJ2-5; a weak D match, TRBD1 (6 bases). The specimen sequenced was central memory CD4+ T cells from blood. The CDR3 DNA reads TGTGCCAGCAGCGTCGAGGGGGTTGGAGAGACCCAGTACTTC. Translating it yields CASSVEGVGETQYF. Combining the CDR3 with reference TRBV9 and TRBJ2-5 gives the whole variable domain DSGVTQTPKHLITATGQRVTLRCSPRSGDLSVYWYQQSLDQGLQFLIQYYNGEERAKGNILERFSAQQFPDLHSELNLSSLELGDSALYFCASSVEGVGETQYFGPGTRLLVL.